This TCR beta chain was documented in a study of T cell responses to AZD1222 COVID-19 vaccine. Study information: Pooling of second doses given at about 4 or about 12 weeks was done.

About this clone itself: Its target is not known.

Germline CDR1 and CDR2: SGHTA and FQGNSA. V was trimmed by 6 bases and J by 4 bases, leaving 19 bases between them. This CDR3 is 15 amino acids long. Measured with immunoSEQ multiplex PCR; TCRdb has only the in-frame clones, and not every one. The profile shows 25,000 to 35,000 clones, roughly 89% of them singletons. The study, taken as a whole, reports: Nearly half of spike-specific TCRs reportedly target variant regions that are unmutated in the B.1.351 and B.1.1.7 variants.

This chain uses TRBV7-2 with TRBJ2-7, with D possibly called TRBD1 or TRBD2 (5 bases each). The receptor's source is an adult in good health. Sequencing was performed on peripheral blood, taken on day 0 of AZD1222 vaccination. The CDR3 bases are TGTGCCAGCAGTTGGGGCGTTGGTGGGAGTTACGAGCAGTACTTC. Its protein is CASSWGVGGSYEQYF.